The following is a T cell receptor beta chain sequence with its context. This clonotype has more than one count but fewer than ten. Which antigen it targets is not known. Base qualities are not provided; no much larger clone lies one nucleotide away. This entry belongs to a study of response to subunit inactivated influenza vaccine (dated by TCRdb to 2016 to 2019). For context, the study as a whole: Deep quantitative T cell receptor repertoire profiling was used in the study to track responses to a trivalent subunit inactivated influenza vaccine. Results and caveats for the whole study, not just this receptor: It was suggested by the authors that each seasonal influenza vaccination may recruit only a limited number of new T cells.

CDR3 length: 18 amino acids, cysteine to phenylalanine. The read is trimmed to its CDR3 DNA, 54 bases read in frame from base 1. Sequences SGHAT (CDR1) and FQNNGV (CDR2) are obtained from the germline V gene. Between the V and J ends, shortened by 1 base and 3 bases respectively, the junction contains 19 bases. Libraries were constructed by RT-PCR. The run used an Illumina HiSeq 2500. The public reads were run again by TCRdb, first through fastp at Q25 and then through MiXCR, and only productive beta chains were kept. Identical CDR3 proteins give one entry, which carries the most common genes and DNA. The sample records hundreds of thousands of distinct CDR3 sequences, 14% of which are singletons. Approximately 7.6% of the sample comes from the top ten.

The clonotype originates from a man in his fifties or sixties who received an inactivated influenza vaccine. Donor details come from another sample of the same person, matched by shared clones. The receptor chain draws on TRBV11-2 and TRBJ2-1, and the D gene may be TRBD2, 6 bases matching. The material sequenced was PBMCs from blood, taken roughly 2 weeks before vaccination. The DNA sequence is TGTGCCAGCAGCTTAGTGGTTATTGTGGGGGGATTCTACAATGAGCAGTTCTTC. Its translation reads: CASSLVVIVGGFYNEQFF.